This T cell receptor (beta chain) was sequenced for a study of cytomegalovirus exposure and HLA in healthy donors. For this clone: Its antigen is still unknown.

Between the trimmed V and J ends, which lost 2 bases and 9 bases, there was a span of 12 bases. The V gene's germline CDR1 is SEHNR and CDR2 FQNEAQ (reference sequence). CDR3 length: 13 residues. Notes on the study in general: Presence/absence analyses treated sequencing depth as roughly uniform across donors. Versus the approximately 720-donor mean, an Asian-associated ancestry cluster reportedly showed fewer N-insertions in a later analysis. Later analysis found that TCR beta chains associated with HLA were more clonally expanded than other, equally common chains.

The PCR used 60 Vbeta and 13 Jbeta primers. Study processing details: In a later analysis, the count reached about 75 million unique TCR beta chains, with 10 million to 14 million shared. Sequencing was performed with immunoSEQ multiplex PCR; in TCRdb, only in-frame clones are kept and a portion is missing. The DNA gave D and trimming, while V, J and clone size come from that table. The sample comprises under 150,000 clones, 75% to 80% of which are singletons, and approximately 5.6% rests with the top ten. This receptor was identified in a woman aged 40-49 years in good health and CMV-seropositive. This chain links TRBV7-9 with TRBJ2-3; D is perhaps TRBD2 (5 bases). The sample comprised PBMCs. This chain's CDR3 is CASSLPGSSTQYF. CDR3 nucleotide sequence: TGTGCCAGCAGCTTACCGGGATCTTCCACGCAGTATTTT.